This T cell receptor beta chain was profiled in a study of T cell responses to AZD1222 COVID-19 vaccine. Study-wide results and limits: The reported proportion of spike-specific TCRs targeting unmutated variant regions was nearly half. Compared with day 0, the breadth and depth of the Spike-specific TCR repertoire rose significantly after two doses of AZD1222.

Concerning this clone itself: Its antigen is not identified.

TCRdb's table, derived via immunoSEQ multiplex PCR, lists solely in-frame clones and lacks some. Seen here are about 92,000 clones, around 89% observed once, and the top ten hold roughly 1.7%. Trimming cost V 3 bases and J 0 bases; bases outside gene matches: 0. CDR3 length: 15 residues. Per the germline V gene, CDR1 is KGHSH and CDR2 is LQKENI. This chain links TRBV18 with TRBJ1-5; the match to TRBD1 covers 9 bases. The receptor was isolated from an adult in good health. Sequenced material: peripheral blood, taken on day 0 of AZD1222 vaccination. Here the CDR3 reads CASSPGQGSNQPQHF. Here the CDR3 DNA reads TGTGCCAGCTCACCGGGACAGGGTAGCAATCAGCCCCAGCATTTT.